These 14 T cell receptor beta chains were all obtained from the same sample, sequenced in a study of cytomegalovirus exposure and HLA in healthy donors. PCR used 60 Vbeta primers and 13 Jbeta primers. Produced via immunoSEQ multiplex PCR; TCRdb's table is partial and in-frame only. The repertoire holds about 98,000 clones, more than 60% seen once, with 16% in the top ten. Sequencing was performed on PBMCs. The receptor set was obtained from a man aged 55 to 70 in good health and CMV-seropositive.

The chain joins TRBV4-1 to TRBJ1-4; 8 nucleotides line up with TRBD1. Germline CDR1 MGHRA, CDR2 YSYEKL. Trimming at V came to 4 bases and at J to 7 bases, leaving 11 bases not matched to a gene. The CDR3 is 16 amino acids. The CDR3 DNA reads as TGCGCCAGCAGCCGAGGCCCCGACAGGGGAGGTGAAAAACTGTTTTTT. It codes for CASSRGPDRGGEKLFF.

The gene calls are TRBV5-1 and TRBJ2-5; D is unresolved. CDR3 size: 17 residues. Germline CDR1 reads SGHRS; CDR2 reads YFSETQ. Deletions cut 4 bases from V and 2 bases from J, with 21 bases between. The CDR3 reads CASSILTALGEQETQYF. Written as DNA, the CDR3 is TGCGCCAGCAGCATTCTCACCGCTTTGGGCGAACAAGAGACCCAGTACTTC.

The table lists this clone with a count of one. The chain employs TRBV19 and TRBJ2-7; 9 bases are a match to TRBD2. The CDR3 runs to 14 residues. The ends lost 4 bases at V and 4 bases at J; junction bases unmatched: 5. Germline assignment: CDR1 LNHDA and CDR2 SQIVND (reference sequence). The CDR3 DNA sequence: TGTGCCAGTAGTAATAGCGGGGGAGCATACGAGCAGTACTTC. It translates to CASSNSGGAYEQYF.

This clone was found a few times. The rearrangement joins TRBV5-6 to TRBJ2-7; the D gene is possibly TRBD1 (6 bases). Germline CDR1 is SGHDT and CDR2 is YYEEEE. The V end lost 1 base, the J end lost 4 bases, and 12 bases lay between the germline ends. The CDR3 length is 14 residues. The DNA of the CDR3 is TGTGCCAGCAGCTTGTGGCCAGGGGCGTACGAGCAGTACTTC. This sequence encodes CASSLWPGAYEQYF.

The chain couples TRBV11-1 to TRBJ2-7, with 9 bases that match TRBD1. The CDR3 is 15 amino acids. With 5 bases clipped from V and 0 bases from J, the junction kept 5 bases outside the gene matches. CDR1 is SGHAT and CDR2 is FQDESV in the germline V gene (reference sequence). The CDR3 sequence is CASSTTGGSSYEQYF. DNA of the CDR3: TGTGCCAGCAGCACGACAGGGGGGAGCTCCTACGAGCAGTACTTC.

The chain is built from TRBV12-5 and TRBJ1-2; tentatively, D is TRBD1 (6 bases). Germline assignment: CDR1 LGHNT and CDR2 FRNRAP. This CDR3 has 12 amino acids. Trimming stripped 1 base from V and 8 bases from J, with 8 bases between. The CDR3 DNA reads as TGTGCTAGTGGTTTGGAGAGGGGGGGCTACACCTTC. Its translation: CASGLERGGYTF.

The chain uses TRBV4-2 and TRBJ2-1; 9 bases align to TRBD1. CDR3 length: 16 residues. The germline gives CDR1 LGHNA, CDR2 YNFKEQ. The trim removed 1 base at V and 6 bases at J, leaving 7 bases unmatched. As DNA, the CDR3 is TGTGCCAGCAGCCAAGCTGGAACAGGGGGCTTCAATGAGCAGTTCTTC. This codes for CASSQAGTGGFNEQFF.

The chain links TRBV13 to TRBJ1-3, with D unclear. The CDR3 length is 17 residues. V shed 0 bases and J shed 0 bases, with 12 bases lying between them. Germline CDR1 reads PRHDT; CDR2 reads FYEKMQ (reference sequence). The chain's CDR3 is CASSLGLEGFSGNTIYF. The CDR3 DNA sequence: TGTGCCAGCAGCTTAGGCCTAGAGGGATTCTCTGGAAACACCATATATTTT.

V and J are TRBV6-5 and TRBJ2-3; 7 bases are shared with TRBD1. J was trimmed by 6 bases and V by 7 bases; bases with no gene match: 7. CDR3 length equals 13 residues. CDR1 MNHEY and CDR2 SVGAGI come from the germline V gene. The CDR3 nucleotides are TGTGCCAGCAAACAGGGGTCTCGGGATACGCAGTATTTT. Amino acids: CASKQGSRDTQYF.

J is TRBJ2-1 and V is TRBV4-1, with D maybe TRBD2 (5 bases). CDR3 length equals 14 residues. Between the trimmed V and J ends, which lost 7 bases and 5 bases, there was a span of 15 bases. Germline V gene sequence: CDR1 MGHRA, CDR2 YSYEKL. This chain's CDR3 is CASKSQEGNNEQFF. As DNA, the CDR3 is TGCGCCAGCAAGTCTCAAGAGGGTAACAATGAGCAGTTCTTC.

V gene TRBV7-2 combines with J gene TRBJ1-2; possibly TRBD1 for D (5 bases). Deletions cut 0 bases from V and 7 bases from J, with 18 bases between. The CDR3 sequence is 16 residues long. Germline CDR1 and CDR2: SGHTA and FQGNSA. Here the CDR3 reads CASSLATRPGWGGYTF. CDR3 sequence (DNA): TGTGCCAGCAGCTTAGCAACCCGCCCAGGGTGGGGTGGCTACACCTTC.

The CDR3 bases are TGTGCCATCAGTGAGTGGGGAGGAGAGACCCAGTACTTC. Its translation: CAISEWGGETQYF. The rearrangement joins TRBV10-3 to TRBJ2-5, with D tentatively TRBD2 (6 bases). Germline-derived CDR1 and CDR2 are ENHRY and SYGVKD. Between the trimmed V and J ends, which lost 1 base and 4 bases, there was a span of 7 bases. The length of the CDR3 is 13 residues.

This clone was counted a single time. The chain carries TRBV30 and TRBJ1-6, with unresolved D. CDR1 and CDR2 from the germline V gene are GTSNPN and SVGIG (reference sequence). The CDR3 has 13 residues. The V end was cut by 0 bases, the J end by 10 bases, with 10 bases between. The CDR3 coding sequence is TGTGCCTGGAGTGTCAACCGAGGATCACCCCTCCACTTT. Translated: CAWSVNRGSPLHF.

This CDR3 reads CASSTAGGSGANVLTF. CDR3 sequence (DNA): TGTGCCAGTAGTACAGCAGGTGGCTCTGGGGCCAACGTCCTGACTTTC. The chain links TRBV19 to TRBJ2-6; D remains unclear. The germline V gene encodes CDR1 LNHDA and CDR2 SQIVND (reference sequence). This CDR3 has 16 residues. V was pared by 4 bases and J by 0 bases, with 10 bases between.